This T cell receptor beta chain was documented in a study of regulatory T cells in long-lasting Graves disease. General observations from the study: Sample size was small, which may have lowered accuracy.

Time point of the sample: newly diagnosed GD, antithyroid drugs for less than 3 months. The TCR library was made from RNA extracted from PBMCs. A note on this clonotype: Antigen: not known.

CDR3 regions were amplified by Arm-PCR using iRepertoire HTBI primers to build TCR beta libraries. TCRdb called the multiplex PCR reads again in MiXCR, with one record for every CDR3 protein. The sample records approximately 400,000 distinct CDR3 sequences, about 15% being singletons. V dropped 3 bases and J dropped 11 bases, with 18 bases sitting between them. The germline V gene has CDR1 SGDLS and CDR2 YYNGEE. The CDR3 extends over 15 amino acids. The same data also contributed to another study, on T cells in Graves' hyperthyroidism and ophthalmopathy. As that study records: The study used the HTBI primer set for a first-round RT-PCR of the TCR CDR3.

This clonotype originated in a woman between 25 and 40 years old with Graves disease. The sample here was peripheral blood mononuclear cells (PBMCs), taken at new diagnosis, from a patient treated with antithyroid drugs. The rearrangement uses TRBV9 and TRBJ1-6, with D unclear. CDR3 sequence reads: CASSEPGRPGAPLHF. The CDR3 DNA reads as TGTGCCAGCAGCGAACCCGGACGGCCCGGGGCACCCCTCCACTTT.